This T cell receptor (beta chain) is from a study of read filtering for tumor transcriptome and immune sequencing. Across the whole study: After DNase treatment, RNA was made into whole-transcriptome libraries. Study results and caveats: Dropping single-read clonotypes raised IR-seq and RNA-seq shared-clonotype correlation.

Bone marrow was sampled from every patient at the time of active disease. Molecular barcoded adaptors covering alpha/delta and beta/gamma chains were used on 400 ng RNA. MiXCR, run by TCRdb on the reads, gives a single entry per CDR3 protein. The profile shows fewer than 150,000 distinct CDR3 sequences, approximately 13% of them singletons. Notes on this clonotype: The antigen is undetermined. Possible read error: a much larger clone is one base away.

The germline CDR1 and CDR2 sequences are SEHNR and FQNEAQ (reference sequence). The CDR3 totals 12 residues. Trimming shortened V by 5 bases and J by 7 bases, and 8 bases separated the two germline ends. The sequence was obtained from a donor over 35 with multiple myeloma. This chain uses TRBV7-9 with TRBJ2-2; D is unclear. Sequencing used a population of CD138-negative cells sorted from bone marrow. CDR3 DNA sequence: TGTGCCAGCAGCGTATATTGCGGGGAGCTGTTTTTT. Its translation: CASSVYCGELFF.